This TCR beta chain derives from a study of control samples from healthy donors and cancer patients. Using immunoSEQ multiplex PCR, the repertoire was profiled, and TCRdb retains in-frame clones only, with some absent. The repertoire includes 170,000 or so clones, roughly 89% of them detected once, and 1.2% to 1.5% sits in the top ten. The CDR3 covers 13 residues. Trimming at V came to 11 bases and at J to 8 bases, leaving 12 bases not matched to a gene. CDR1 is MNHNY and CDR2 is SVGAGI in the germline V gene (reference sequence). This TCR was recovered from a woman aged 50 to 60 in good health. The chain combines TRBV6-6 with TRBJ2-4; 7 bases align to TRBD2. The sample consisted of blood. As DNA, the CDR3 is TGTGCCGCCTCACTCGCTCGGGAGGACATTCAGTACTTC. Its translation: CAASLAREDIQYF.